One and the same sample provided the 13 T cell receptor beta chains below, sequenced in a study of blood T cell repertoires in COVID-19. Clones were read by immunoSEQ multiplex PCR, and TCRdb kept only the in-frame ones, dropping some. The sample gives 300,000 or so clones, roughly 87% of which show up once; more than 0.9% is in the top ten. The sequenced sample was PBMCs or T cells enriched from blood (not recorded which). These receptors all come from a woman between 25 and 40 years old who had recovered from COVID-19.

The genes are TRBV30 and TRBJ1-4; 7 bases fit TRBD1. There are 14 residues in the CDR3. Germline CDR1 is GTSNPN and CDR2 is SVGIG (reference sequence). Trimming cost V 2 bases and J 6 bases; bases outside gene matches: 6. The CDR3 DNA reads as TGTGCCTGGAGTCTGCAGGGGGTGGATGAAAAACTGTTTTTT. This codes for CAWSLQGVDEKLFF.

The chain links TRBV11-2 to TRBJ1-5; maybe TRBD1 (5 bases). CDR1 and CDR2 (germline): SGHAT, FQNNGV. Trimming removed 5 bases from V and 11 bases from J, with 13 bases in between. The CDR3 runs to 12 residues. CDR3 region: CASSPDRGAQHF. The CDR3, as DNA: TGTGCCAGCAGCCCCGACCGGGGGGCCCAGCATTTT.

The V gene is TRBV5-4, the J gene TRBJ2-7, with 8 bases identical to TRBD2. There are 17 residues in the CDR3. Germline V gene sequence: CDR1 SGHNT, CDR2 YYREEE (reference sequence). Trimming took 0 bases from V and 2 from J; bases not matched to a gene: 10. CDR3 nucleotides: TGTGCCAGCAGCTTGGGTGGTAGGAATAGCGGGGCCTACGAGCAGTACTTC. It codes for CASSLGGRNSGAYEQYF.

J is TRBJ1-5 and V is TRBV7-2, with D unresolved. Germline values: CDR1 SGHTA, CDR2 FQGNSA. V lost 2 bases and J 4 bases, leaving 15 bases between the germline ends. This CDR3 is built from 16 residues. As DNA, the CDR3 is TGTGCCAGCAGCTTAAGTGCGGGAGGACGAAATCAGCCCCAGCATTTT. Residues: CASSLSAGGRNQPQHF. Using reference TRBV7-2 and TRBJ1-5 for the parts outside the CDR3, the full variable domain is GAGVSQSPSNKVTEKGKDVELRCDPISGHTALYWYRQSLGQGLEFLIYFQGNSAPDKSGLPSDRFSAERTGGSVSTLTIQRTQQEDSAVYLCASSLSAGGRNQPQHFGDGTRLSIL.

This clone was detected only a few times. The chain uses TRBV10-3 and TRBJ1-6; 8 bases fit TRBD1. V lost 6 bases to trimming and J lost 9 bases; unmatched junction nucleotides: 7. Per the germline V gene, CDR1 is ENHRY and CDR2 is SYGVKD. This CDR3 region has 14 residues. Here the CDR3 DNA reads TGTGCCATCAGGGACAGGGCCTTACTTTCACCCCTCCACTTT. Translated: CAIRDRALLSPLHF.

There are a few counts of this clone. This chain joins TRBV10-3 and TRBJ1-2, with 9 bases that match TRBD1. Losses at the gene ends were 3 bases for V and 8 bases for J; bases not matched to a gene: 4. CDR1 and CDR2 from the germline V gene are ENHRY and SYGVKD. This CDR3 comprises 13 residues. CDR3 residues: CAISDGTGKGYTF. CDR3 coding DNA: TGTGCCATCAGTGACGGGACAGGGAAAGGCTACACCTTC.

V gene TRBV3-1 (or the pseudogene TRBV3-2) combines with J gene TRBJ2-1; possible D gene TRBD2, 6 bases. The ends were cut back, 6 bases at V and 5 bases at J, with 20 bases in the middle. The V gene's germline CDR1 is LGHDT and CDR2 YNNKEL (reference sequence). The CDR3 loop spans 16 amino acids. The CDR3 DNA is TGTGCCAGCAGTCGCTCCGGGACTCGGTCTAACAATGAGCAGTTCTTC. Translated, it gives CASSRSGTRSNNEQFF.

V gene TRBV9 combines with J gene TRBJ2-5, with 10 bases identical to TRBD2. CDR3 length: 17 residues. V was clipped by 0 bases and J by 3 bases; unmatched bases: 8. Germline CDR1 and CDR2: SGDLS and YYNGEE. CDR3 residues: CASSVDGSGGLKETQYF. CDR3 DNA: TGTGCCAGCAGCGTAGACGGTAGCGGGGGGCTAAAAGAGACCCAGTACTTC.

The chain has TRBV28 and TRBJ1-4; 9 bases are shared with TRBD1. This CDR3 has 16 amino acids. Germline-derived CDR1 and CDR2 are MDHEN and SYDVKM. The V segment lost 4 bases and the J segment 5 bases; nucleotides outside the gene matches: 8. This CDR3 is CASSSPYGTGNEKLFF. Written as DNA, the CDR3 is TGTGCCAGCAGTTCCCCCTACGGGACAGGGAATGAAAAACTGTTTTTT.

This chain links TRBV2 with TRBJ2-7; 7 bases match TRBD2. CDR1 SNHLY and CDR2 FYNNEI come from the germline V gene. The V gene end was trimmed by 4 bases and the J gene end by 3 bases; junction bases not matched to a gene: 3. CDR3 length equals 13 residues. The CDR3 sequence: CASSAGLIYEQYF. CDR3 sequence (DNA): TGTGCCAGCAGTGCGGGACTAATCTACGAGCAGTACTTC.

V is TRBV5-1 and J is TRBJ2-1; a possible D gene is TRBD2 (7 bases). Trimming took off 7 bases at V and 7 bases at J, with 15 bases between the two ends. Germline V gives CDR1 SGHRS, CDR2 YFSETQ. This CDR3 has 13 amino acids. This chain's CDR3 is CASARGGGNEQFF. In DNA form, the CDR3 reads TGCGCCAGCGCCAGGGGCGGGGGAAATGAGCAGTTCTTC. Supplemented by reference TRBV5-1 and TRBJ2-1, the full variable domain reads KAGVTQTPRYLIKTRGQQVTLSCSPISGHRSVSWYQQTPGQGLQFLFEYFSETQRNKGNFPGRFSGRQFSNSRSEMNVSTLELGDSALYLCASARGGGNEQFFGPGTRLTVL.

V and J are TRBV19 and TRBJ1-1, with 11 bases lining up with TRBD1. The germline V gene encodes CDR1 LNHDA and CDR2 SQIVND (reference sequence). This CDR3 has 14 residues. V shed 6 bases, J shed 5 bases, and the junction held 5 bases outside the gene matches. CDR3 bases: TGTGCCAGTAGATATGGGACAGGGGGGACTGAAGCTTTCTTT. Its protein is CASRYGTGGTEAFF.

This rearrangement joins TRBV5-4 to TRBJ2-1, with D perhaps matching TRBD2 (5 bases). The germline gives CDR1 SGHNT, CDR2 YYREEE (reference sequence). Trimming removed 0 bases from V and 9 bases from J, with 16 bases in between. The length of the CDR3 is 15 residues. CDR3 sequence (DNA): TGTGCCAGCAGCTTGGCCAAGGACGGGGATCGTGAGCAGTTCTTC. It is translated as CASSLAKDGDREQFF.